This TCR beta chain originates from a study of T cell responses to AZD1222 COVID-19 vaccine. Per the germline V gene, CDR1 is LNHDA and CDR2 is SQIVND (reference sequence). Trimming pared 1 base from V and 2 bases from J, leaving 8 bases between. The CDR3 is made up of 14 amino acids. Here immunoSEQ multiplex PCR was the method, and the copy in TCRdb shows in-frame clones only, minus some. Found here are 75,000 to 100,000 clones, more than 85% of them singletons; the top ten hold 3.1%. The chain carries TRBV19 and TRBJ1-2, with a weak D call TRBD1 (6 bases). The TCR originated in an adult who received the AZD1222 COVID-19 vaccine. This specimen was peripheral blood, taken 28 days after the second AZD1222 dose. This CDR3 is CASSIGTANYGYTF. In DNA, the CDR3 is TGTGCCAGTAGTATAGGGACAGCGAACTATGGCTACACCTTC.